Detailed here is one T cell receptor (beta chain). Its antigen is currently unknown. This record comes from a study of cytomegalovirus exposure and HLA in healthy donors. Notes on the study in general: CMV antigen specificity was confirmed in vitro for three CMV-associated chains. In a later analysis, V- and J-gene trimming of beta chains associated with a DCLRE1C missense variant, replicated independently.

Use of 60 Vbeta and 13 Jbeta primers characterized the PCR. The assay was immunoSEQ multiplex PCR, and TCRdb's table has in-frame clones only and misses some. This sample carries more than 150,000 clones, 84% of them seen once, and the ten largest clones take roughly 2.8%. In nominal health when sampled, donors likely had unrecorded immune exposures nonetheless. What was sequenced was PBMCs. This sequence originates from a woman between 50 and 59 years old in good health and CMV-seropositive.

Written as DNA, the CDR3 is TGTGCCAGCAGCTTACCCCCGGGGGGGAGGGACACTGAAGCTTTCTTT. It specifies CASSLPPGGRDTEAFF. V usage is TRBV7-9 and J usage is TRBJ1-1; TRBD1 might be the D (5 bases). This CDR3 is 16 amino acids long. V dropped 2 bases and J dropped 3 bases, with 16 bases sitting between them. Germline assignment: CDR1 SEHNR and CDR2 FQNEAQ (reference sequence).